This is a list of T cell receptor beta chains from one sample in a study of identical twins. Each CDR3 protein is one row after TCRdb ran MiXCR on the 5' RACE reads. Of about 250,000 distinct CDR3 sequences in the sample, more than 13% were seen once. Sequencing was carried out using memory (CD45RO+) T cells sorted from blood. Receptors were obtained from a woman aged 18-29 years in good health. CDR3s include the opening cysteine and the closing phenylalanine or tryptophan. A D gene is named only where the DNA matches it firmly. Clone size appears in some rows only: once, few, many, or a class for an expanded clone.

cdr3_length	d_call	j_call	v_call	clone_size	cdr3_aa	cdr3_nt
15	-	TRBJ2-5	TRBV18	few	CASSPGLESSETQYF	TGTGCCAGCTCACCGGGGCTAGAGAGTTCTGAGACCCAGTACTTC
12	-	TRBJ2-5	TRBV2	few	CASSELGETQYF	TGTGCCAGCAGTGAGCTTGGAGAGACCCAGTACTTC
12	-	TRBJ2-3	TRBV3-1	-	CASSQDVKAQYF	TGTGCCAGCAGCCAAGATGTGAAGGCGCAGTATTTT
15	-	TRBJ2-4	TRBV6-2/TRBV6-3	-	CASSLGSSWLDIQYF	TGTGCCAGCAGCCTCGGGTCTAGCTGGTTAGACATTCAGTACTTC
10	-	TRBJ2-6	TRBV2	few	CARSEGVLTF	TGTGCGAGGTCGGAGGGCGTCCTGACTTTC
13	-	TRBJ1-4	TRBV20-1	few	CSARSGGNEKLFF	TGCAGTGCTAGATCGGGAGGTAATGAAAAACTGTTTTTT
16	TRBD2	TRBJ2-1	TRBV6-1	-	CASSTPGLAGGNEQFF	TGTGCCAGCAGTACCCCAGGACTAGCGGGAGGGAATGAGCAGTTCTTC
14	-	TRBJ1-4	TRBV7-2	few	CASSLEGSPEKLFF	TGTGCCAGCAGCTTAGAGGGGTCGCCGGAAAAACTGTTTTTT
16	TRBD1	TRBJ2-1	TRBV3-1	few	CASSQPGQGTGNEQFF	TGTGCCAGCAGCCAACCGGGACAGGGGACTGGAAATGAGCAGTTCTTC
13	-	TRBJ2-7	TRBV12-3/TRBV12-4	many	CASSLHNDNEQYF	TGTGCCAGCAGTTTACATAACGATAACGAGCAGTACTTC
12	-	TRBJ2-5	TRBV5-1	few	CASSFEMETQYF	TGCGCCAGCAGCTTTGAGATGGAGACCCAGTACTTC
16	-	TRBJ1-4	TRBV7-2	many	CASSSGSVPFNEKLFF	TGTGCCAGCAGCTCCGGGTCAGTTCCCTTCAATGAAAAACTGTTTTTT
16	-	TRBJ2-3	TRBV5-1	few	CASSMTYGSSTDTQYF	TGCGCCAGCAGCATGACCTACGGGAGTAGCACAGATACGCAGTATTTT
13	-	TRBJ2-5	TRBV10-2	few	CASSDDPEETQYF	TGCGCCAGCAGTGATGACCCGGAAGAGACCCAGTACTTC
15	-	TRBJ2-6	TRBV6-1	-	CASSAGVSGANVLTF	TGTGCCAGCAGTGCAGGGGTCTCTGGGGCCAACGTCCTGACTTTC
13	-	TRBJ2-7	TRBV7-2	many	CASSLSPQYEQYF	TGTGCCAGCAGCCTCTCCCCCCAATACGAGCAGTACTTC
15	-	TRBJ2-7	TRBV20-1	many	CSALGSPKGAYEQYF	TGCAGTGCCCTAGGGAGCCCTAAAGGTGCCTACGAGCAGTACTTC
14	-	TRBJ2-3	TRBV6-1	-	CASRSGVGTDTQYF	TGTGCCAGCAGATCAGGGGTAGGCACAGATACGCAGTATTTT
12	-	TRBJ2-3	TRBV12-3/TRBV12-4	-	CASSGTKLAQYF	TGTGCCAGCTCCGGGACAAAACTTGCGCAGTATTTT
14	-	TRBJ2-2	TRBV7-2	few	CASSLSYFSGELFF	TGTGCCAGCAGCTTATCTTATTTTTCCGGGGAGCTGTTTTTT
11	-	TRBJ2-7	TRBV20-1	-	CSAGDGDVQYF	TGCAGTGCTGGGGACGGCGACGTACAGTACTTC
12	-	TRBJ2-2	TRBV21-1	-	CASSKTGGELFF	TGTGCCAGCAGCAAAACAGGGGGGGAGCTGTTTTTT
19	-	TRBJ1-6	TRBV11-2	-	CASSLQTWGPSSYNSPLHF	TGTGCCAGCAGCCTCCAAACATGGGGGCCGAGCTCCTATAATTCACCCCTCCACTTT
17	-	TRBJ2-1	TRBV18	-	CASSPTGDASFSNEQFF	TGTGCCAGCTCGCCTACGGGTGACGCCTCATTCTCCAATGAGCAGTTCTTC
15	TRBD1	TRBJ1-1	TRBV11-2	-	CASSLEGTGATEAFF	TGTGCCAGCAGCTTAGAGGGGACAGGGGCCACTGAAGCTTTCTTT
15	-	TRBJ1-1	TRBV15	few	CATSRLGPANTEAFF	TGTGCCACCAGCAGGCTGGGGCCGGCGAACACTGAAGCTTTCTTT
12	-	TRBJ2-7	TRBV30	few	CAWVPGIDEQYF	TGTGCCTGGGTGCCCGGGATTGACGAGCAGTACTTC
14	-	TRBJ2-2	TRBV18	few	CASSPYSGTGELFF	TGTGCCAGCTCACCATACTCCGGGACCGGGGAGCTGTTTTTT
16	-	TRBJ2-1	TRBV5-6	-	CASSLSAATSYNEQFF	TGTGCCAGCAGCTTGTCTGCAGCGACCTCCTACAATGAGCAGTTCTTC
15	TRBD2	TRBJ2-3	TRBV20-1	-	CSATGLAGSTDTQYF	TGCAGTGCAACTGGACTAGCGGGGAGCACAGATACGCAGTATTTT
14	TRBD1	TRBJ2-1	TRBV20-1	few	CSATAGTGGNEQFF	TGCAGTGCTACCGCCGGGACAGGGGGAAATGAGCAGTTCTTC
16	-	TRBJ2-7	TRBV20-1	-	CSASPDRLSWAYEQYF	TGCAGTGCTTCCCCTGACAGGCTCAGTTGGGCCTACGAGCAGTACTTC
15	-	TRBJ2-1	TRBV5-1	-	CASSLFGRVENEQFF	TGCGCCAGCAGCCTCTTCGGACGAGTAGAGAATGAGCAGTTCTTC
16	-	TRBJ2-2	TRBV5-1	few	CASSDGNRDSTGELFF	TGCGCCAGCAGCGACGGGAACAGGGACTCCACCGGGGAGCTGTTTTTT
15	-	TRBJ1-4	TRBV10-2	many	CASSEYRERREKLFF	TGCGCCAGCAGTGAGTACCGCGAGAGAAGGGAAAAACTGTTTTTT
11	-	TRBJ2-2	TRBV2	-	CASKDAGELFF	TGTGCCAGCAAGGACGCCGGGGAGCTGTTTTTT
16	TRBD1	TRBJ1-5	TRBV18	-	CASSPRQGKESQPQHF	TGTGCCAGCTCACCACGACAGGGGAAGGAAAGTCAGCCCCAGCATTTT
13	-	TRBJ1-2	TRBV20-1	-	CSAIASGLYGYTF	TGCAGTGCTATTGCTTCGGGGCTCTATGGCTACACCTTC
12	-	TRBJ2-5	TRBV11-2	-	CASSRNRETQYF	TGTGCCAGCAGCCGTAATAGGGAGACCCAGTACTTC
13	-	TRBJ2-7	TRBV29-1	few	CSVGLGAGFEQYF	TGCAGCGTTGGATTAGGGGCCGGGTTCGAGCAGTACTTC
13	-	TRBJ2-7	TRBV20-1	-	CSAPPPGRSEQYF	TGCAGTGCTCCCCCCCCCGGGCGTTCCGAGCAGTACTTC
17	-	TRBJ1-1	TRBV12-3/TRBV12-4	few	CASSLGGGWVENTEAFF	TGTGCCAGCAGTTTAGGGGGAGGATGGGTGGAGAACACTGAAGCTTTCTTT
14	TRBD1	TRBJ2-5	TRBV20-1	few	CSFADRADQETQYF	TGCAGTTTCGCCGACAGGGCGGATCAAGAGACCCAGTACTTC
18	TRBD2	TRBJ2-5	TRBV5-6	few	CASSPGLAGGPLVETQYF	TGTGCCAGCAGCCCAGGACTAGCGGGAGGGCCTTTGGTGGAGACCCAGTACTTC
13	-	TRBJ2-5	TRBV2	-	CASKMNPGETQYF	TGTGCCAGCAAGATGAACCCGGGGGAGACCCAGTACTTC